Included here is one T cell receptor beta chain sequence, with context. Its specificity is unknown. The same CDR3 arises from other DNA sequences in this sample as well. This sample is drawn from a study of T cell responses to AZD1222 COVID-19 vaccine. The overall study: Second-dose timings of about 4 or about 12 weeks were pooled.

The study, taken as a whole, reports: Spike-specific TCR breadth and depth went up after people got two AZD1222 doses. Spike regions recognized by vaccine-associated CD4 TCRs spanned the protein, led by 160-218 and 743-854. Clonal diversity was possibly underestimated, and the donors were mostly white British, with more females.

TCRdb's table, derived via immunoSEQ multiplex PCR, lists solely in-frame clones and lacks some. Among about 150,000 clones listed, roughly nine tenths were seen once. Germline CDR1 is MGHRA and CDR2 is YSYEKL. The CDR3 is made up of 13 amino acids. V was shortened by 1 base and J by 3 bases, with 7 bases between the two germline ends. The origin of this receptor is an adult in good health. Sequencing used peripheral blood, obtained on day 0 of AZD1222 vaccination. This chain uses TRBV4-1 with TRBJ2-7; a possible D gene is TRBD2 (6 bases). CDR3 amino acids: CASSQGGVYEQYF. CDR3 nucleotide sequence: TGCGCCAGCAGCCAAGGGGGGGTCTACGAGCAGTACTTC.